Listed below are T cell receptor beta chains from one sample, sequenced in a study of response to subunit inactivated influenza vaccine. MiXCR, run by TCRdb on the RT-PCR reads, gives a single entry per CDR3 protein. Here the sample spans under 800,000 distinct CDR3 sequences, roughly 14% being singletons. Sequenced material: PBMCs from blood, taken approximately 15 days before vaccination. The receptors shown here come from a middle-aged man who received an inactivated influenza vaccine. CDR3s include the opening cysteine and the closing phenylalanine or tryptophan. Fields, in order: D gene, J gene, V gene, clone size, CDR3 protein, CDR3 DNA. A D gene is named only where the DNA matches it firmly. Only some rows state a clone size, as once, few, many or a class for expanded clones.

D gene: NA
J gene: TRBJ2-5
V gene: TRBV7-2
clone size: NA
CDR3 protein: CASSSPPWETQYF
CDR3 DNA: TGTGCCAGCAGCTCCCCCCCGTGGGAGACCCAGTACTTC

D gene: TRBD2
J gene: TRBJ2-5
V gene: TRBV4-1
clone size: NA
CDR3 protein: CASSHSPVFGALAGVQETQYF
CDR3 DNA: TGCGCCAGCAGCCACTCTCCTGTGTTTGGGGCACTAGCGGGGGTACAAGAGACCCAGTACTTC

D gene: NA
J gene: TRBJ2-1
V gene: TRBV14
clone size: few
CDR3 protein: CASSRRAASGVYNEQFF
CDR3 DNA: TGTGCCAGCAGCCGCCGAGCCGCCTCCGGAGTCTACAATGAGCAGTTCTTC

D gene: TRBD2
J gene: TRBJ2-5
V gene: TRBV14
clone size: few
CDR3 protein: CASSRVLGGQETQYF
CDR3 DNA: TGTGCCAGCAGCCGGGTTCTGGGGGGGCAAGAGACCCAGTACTTC

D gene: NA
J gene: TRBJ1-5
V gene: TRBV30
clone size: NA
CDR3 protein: CAWSRQANQPQHF
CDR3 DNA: TGTGCCTGGAGTCGTCAAGCAAATCAGCCCCAGCATTTT

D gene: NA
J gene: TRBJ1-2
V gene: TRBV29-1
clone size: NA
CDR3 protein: CSVLFYGYTF
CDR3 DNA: TGCAGCGTTCTTTTCTATGGCTACACCTTC

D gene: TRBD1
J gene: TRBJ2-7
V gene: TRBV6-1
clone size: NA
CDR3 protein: CASSVTGDGEQYF
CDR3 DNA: TGTGCCAGTTCCGTGACAGGGGATGGCGAGCAGTACTTC

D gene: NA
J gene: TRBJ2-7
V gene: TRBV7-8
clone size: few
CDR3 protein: CASSADRVSPGYEQYF
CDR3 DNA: TGTGCCAGCAGCGCGGACCGGGTTTCCCCAGGGTACGAGCAGTACTTC

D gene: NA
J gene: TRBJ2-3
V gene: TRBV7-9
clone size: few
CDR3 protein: CASSLISITDTQYF
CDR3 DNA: TGTGCCAGCAGCTTAATCTCCATCACAGATACGCAGTATTTT

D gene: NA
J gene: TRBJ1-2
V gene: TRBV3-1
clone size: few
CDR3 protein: CASSQGHNYGYTF
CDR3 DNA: TGTGCCAGCAGCCAAGGACACAACTATGGCTACACCTTC

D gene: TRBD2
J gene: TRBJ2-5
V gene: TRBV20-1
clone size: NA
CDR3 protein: CSAAPVLAGSETQYF
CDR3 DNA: TGCAGTGCTGCTCCGGTACTAGCGGGGTCAGAGACCCAGTACTTC

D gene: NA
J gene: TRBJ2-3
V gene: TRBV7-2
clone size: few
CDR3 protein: CASATLGGTDTQYF
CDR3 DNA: TGTGCCAGCGCTACTTTGGGGGGCACAGATACGCAGTATTTT

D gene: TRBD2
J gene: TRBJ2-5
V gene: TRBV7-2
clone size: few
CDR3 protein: CASSLKRDGTQYF
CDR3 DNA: TGTGCCAGCAGCCTAAAGCGGGACGGGACCCAGTACTTC

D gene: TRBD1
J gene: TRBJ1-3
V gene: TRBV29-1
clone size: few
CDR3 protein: CSVEGTGPSGNTIYF
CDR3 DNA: TGCAGCGTTGAAGGGACAGGCCCCTCTGGAAACACCATATATTTT

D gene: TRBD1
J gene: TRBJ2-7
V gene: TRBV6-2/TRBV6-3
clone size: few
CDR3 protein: CASRTGTGTREQYF
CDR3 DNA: TGTGCCAGCAGAACCGGGACAGGGACTCGCGAGCAGTACTTC

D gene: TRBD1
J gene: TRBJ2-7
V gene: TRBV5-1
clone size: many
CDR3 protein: CASSPQTGDLRYEQYF
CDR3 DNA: TGCGCCAGCAGCCCACAGACAGGGGACCTGCGCTACGAGCAGTACTTC

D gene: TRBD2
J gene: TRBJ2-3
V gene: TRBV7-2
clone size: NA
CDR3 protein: CASSTGPLAALTDTQYF
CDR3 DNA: TGTGCCAGCAGCACCGGGCCGCTAGCGGCTCTCACAGATACGCAGTATTTT

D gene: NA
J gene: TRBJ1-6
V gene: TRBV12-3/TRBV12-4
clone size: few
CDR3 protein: CASRGLGNSPLHF
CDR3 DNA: TGTGCCAGCAGGGGACTGGGAAATTCACCCCTCCACTTT

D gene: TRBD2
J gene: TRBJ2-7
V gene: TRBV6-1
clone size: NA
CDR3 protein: CASSKLGTSGSLDEQYF
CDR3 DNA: TGTGCCAGCAGTAAACTAGGGACTAGCGGGAGTCTCGACGAGCAGTACTTC

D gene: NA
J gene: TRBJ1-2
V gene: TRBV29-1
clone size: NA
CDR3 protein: CSVETGNYGYTF
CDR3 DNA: TGCAGCGTTGAGACGGGAAACTATGGCTACACCTTC

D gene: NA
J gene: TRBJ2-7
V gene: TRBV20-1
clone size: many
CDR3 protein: CSARGRVQAGYEQYF
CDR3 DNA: TGCAGTGCTAGAGGCCGAGTACAGGCGGGTTACGAGCAGTACTTC

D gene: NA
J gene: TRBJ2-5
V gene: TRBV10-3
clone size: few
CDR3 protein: CAISSGQETQYF
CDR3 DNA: TGTGCCATCAGCTCAGGGCAAGAGACCCAGTACTTC

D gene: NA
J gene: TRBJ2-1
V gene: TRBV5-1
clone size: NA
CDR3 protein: CASSLISIEQFF
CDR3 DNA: TGCGCCAGCAGCTTGATTTCAATTGAGCAGTTCTTC

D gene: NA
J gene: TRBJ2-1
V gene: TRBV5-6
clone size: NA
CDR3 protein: CASSLGPAFEQFF
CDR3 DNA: TGTGCCAGCAGCTTGGGGCCGGCATTCGAGCAGTTCTTC

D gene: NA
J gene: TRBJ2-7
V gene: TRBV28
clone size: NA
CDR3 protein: CASSLIARARYEQYF
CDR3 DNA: TGTGCCAGCAGTTTGATTGCCAGGGCCCGCTACGAGCAGTACTTC

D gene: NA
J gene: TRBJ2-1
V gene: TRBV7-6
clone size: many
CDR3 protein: CASSFSGEAYNEQFF
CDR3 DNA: TGTGCCAGCAGCTTTTCCGGAGAGGCCTACAATGAGCAGTTCTTC

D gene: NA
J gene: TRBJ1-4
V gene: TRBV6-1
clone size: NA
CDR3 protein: CASRRGVTNEKLFF
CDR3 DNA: TGTGCCAGCAGGAGAGGGGTAACTAATGAAAAACTGTTTTTT

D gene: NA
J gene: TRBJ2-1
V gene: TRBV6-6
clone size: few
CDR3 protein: CASRQMGEQFF
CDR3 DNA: TGTGCCAGCAGACAAATGGGTGAGCAGTTCTTC

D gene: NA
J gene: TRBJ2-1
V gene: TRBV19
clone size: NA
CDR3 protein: CASAGYPGLSEQFF
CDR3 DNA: TGTGCCAGCGCCGGTTACCCGGGGTTGTCTGAGCAGTTCTTC

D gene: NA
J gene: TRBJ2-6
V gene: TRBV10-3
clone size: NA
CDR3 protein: CAISEWAGQLTSGANVLTF
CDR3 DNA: TGTGCCATCAGTGAGTGGGCAGGGCAGTTGACCTCTGGGGCCAACGTCCTGACTTTC

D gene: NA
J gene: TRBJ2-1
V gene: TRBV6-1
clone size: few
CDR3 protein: CASSEGIGQYNEQFF
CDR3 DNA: TGTGCCAGCAGTGAAGGAATAGGACAGTACAATGAGCAGTTCTTC

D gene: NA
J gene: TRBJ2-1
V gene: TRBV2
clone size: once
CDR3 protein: CASKFGGDNEQFF
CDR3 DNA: TGTGCCAGCAAGTTTGGGGGAGACAATGAGCAGTTCTTC

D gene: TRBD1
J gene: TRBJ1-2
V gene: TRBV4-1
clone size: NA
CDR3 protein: CANDVPGQTNYGYTF
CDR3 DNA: TGCGCCAACGACGTTCCGGGACAGACTAACTATGGCTACACCTTC

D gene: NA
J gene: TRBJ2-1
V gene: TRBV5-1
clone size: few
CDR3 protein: CASSPLAGGDAEQFF
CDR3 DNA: TGCGCCAGCAGCCCGCTGGCCGGGGGTGACGCTGAGCAGTTCTTC

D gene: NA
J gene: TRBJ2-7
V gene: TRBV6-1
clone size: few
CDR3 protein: CASRPIDKSPYEQYF
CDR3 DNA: TGTGCCAGCAGACCAATCGACAAAAGCCCCTACGAGCAGTACTTC

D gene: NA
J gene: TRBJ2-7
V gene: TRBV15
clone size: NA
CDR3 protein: CATSRDLQAYEQYF
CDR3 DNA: TGTGCCACCAGCAGAGATCTCCAGGCTTACGAGCAGTACTTC

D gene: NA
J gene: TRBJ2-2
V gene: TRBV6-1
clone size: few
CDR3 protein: CASVEGLAGELFF
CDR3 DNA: TGTGCCAGCGTTGAAGGACTGGCCGGGGAGCTGTTTTTT

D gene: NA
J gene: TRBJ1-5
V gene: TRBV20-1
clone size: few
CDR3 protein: CSAALGQSNQPQHF
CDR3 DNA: TGCAGTGCTGCCTTGGGGCAAAGCAATCAGCCCCAGCATTTT

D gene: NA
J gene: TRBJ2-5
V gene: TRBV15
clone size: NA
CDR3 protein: CATSLVPLYQETQYF
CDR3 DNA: TGTGCCACCTCCCTGGTACCACTGTACCAAGAGACCCAGTACTTC

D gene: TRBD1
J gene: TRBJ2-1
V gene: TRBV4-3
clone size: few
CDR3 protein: CASSNRDRVYNEQFF
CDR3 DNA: TGCGCCAGCAGCAACCGGGACAGGGTATACAATGAGCAGTTCTTC

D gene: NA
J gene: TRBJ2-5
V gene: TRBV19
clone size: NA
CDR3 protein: CASSIGGLETQYF
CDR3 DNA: TGTGCCAGTTCTATAGGAGGATTGGAGACCCAGTACTTC

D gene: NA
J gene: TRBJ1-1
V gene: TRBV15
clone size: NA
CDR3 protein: CATSSVYLGGTEAFF
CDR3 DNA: TGTGCCACCAGCAGCGTTTACCTGGGTGGTACTGAAGCTTTCTTT

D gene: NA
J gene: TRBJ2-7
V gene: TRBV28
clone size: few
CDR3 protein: CASSGPRGQYF
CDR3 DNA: TGTGCCAGCAGTGGGCCTCGGGGGCAGTACTTC

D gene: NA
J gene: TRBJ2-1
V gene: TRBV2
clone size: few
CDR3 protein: CASSEEVLSGNEQFF
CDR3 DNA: TGTGCCAGCAGTGAAGAAGTTCTGTCCGGGAATGAGCAGTTCTTC

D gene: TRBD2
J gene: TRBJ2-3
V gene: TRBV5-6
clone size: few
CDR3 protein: CASSFTPSGSRADTQYF
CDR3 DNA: TGTGCCAGCAGCTTCACCCCTAGCGGGAGTAGAGCAGATACGCAGTATTTT

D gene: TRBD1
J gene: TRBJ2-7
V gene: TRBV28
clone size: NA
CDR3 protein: CASSLNSRGYYEQYF
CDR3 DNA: TGTGCCAGCAGTTTAAACTCCAGGGGGTACTACGAGCAGTACTTC